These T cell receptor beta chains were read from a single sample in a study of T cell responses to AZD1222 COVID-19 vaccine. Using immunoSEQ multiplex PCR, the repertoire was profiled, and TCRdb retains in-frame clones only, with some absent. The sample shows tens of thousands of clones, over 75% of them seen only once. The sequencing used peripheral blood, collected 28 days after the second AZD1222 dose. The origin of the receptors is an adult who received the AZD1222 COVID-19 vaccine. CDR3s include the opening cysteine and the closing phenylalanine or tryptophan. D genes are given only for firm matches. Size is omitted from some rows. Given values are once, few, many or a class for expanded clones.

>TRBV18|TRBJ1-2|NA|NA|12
CASSSREGGYTF
TGTGCCAGCTCATCCCGGGAAGGTGGCTACACCTTC
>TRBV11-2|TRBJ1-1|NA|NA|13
CASSWRLETEAFF
TGTGCCAGCAGCTGGCGGCTAGAGACTGAAGCTTTCTTT
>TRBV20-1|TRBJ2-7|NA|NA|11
CSADREYEQYF
TGCAGTGCGGACAGAGAGTACGAGCAGTACTTC
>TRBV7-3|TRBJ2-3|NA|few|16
CASREPVAGRSDTQYF
TGTGCCAGCAGGGAGCCGGTCGCGGGCAGGTCAGATACGCAGTATTTT
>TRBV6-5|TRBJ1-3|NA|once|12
CASGTPGNTIYF
TGTGCCAGCGGGACGCCCGGAAACACCATATATTTT
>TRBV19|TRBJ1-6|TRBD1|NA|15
CASSADRGPNSPLHF
TGTGCCAGTAGTGCTGACAGGGGGCCTAATTCACCCCTCCACTTT
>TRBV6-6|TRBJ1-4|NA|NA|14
CASSLGLTNEKLFF
TGTGCCAGCAGTCTAGGGTTAACTAATGAAAAACTGTTTTTT
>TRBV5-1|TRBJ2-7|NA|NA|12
CASSLIGYEQYF
TGCGCCAGCAGCTTAATAGGATACGAGCAGTACTTC
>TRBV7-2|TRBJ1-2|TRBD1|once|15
CASSLSGTGSYGYTF
TGTGCCAGCAGCTTATCCGGGACAGGGAGCTATGGCTACACCTTC
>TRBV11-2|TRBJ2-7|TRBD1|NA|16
CASSLLMGQGAYEQYF
TGTGCCAGCAGCTTGCTAATGGGACAGGGGGCCTACGAGCAGTACTTC